This T cell receptor (beta chain) emerged from a study of T cell responses to AZD1222 COVID-19 vaccine. Broader study findings: Donors, mostly white British, included more females; clonal diversity was possibly underestimated. There were repertoire samples only from the period after the peak T cell response.

Per germline, CDR1 ENHRY and CDR2 SYGVKD. The CDR3 is 17 residues long. Trimming stripped 4 bases from V and 0 bases from J, with 16 bases between. TCRdb keeps only in-frame clones here, not all; method: immunoSEQ multiplex PCR. The table includes over 150,000 clones, around nine tenths detected once. In regard to this clone: Antigen: not known.

This sequence was found in an adult in good health. The sample consisted of peripheral blood, taken on day 0 of AZD1222 vaccination. The chain couples TRBV10-3 to TRBJ2-4; D possibly corresponds to TRBD2 (5 bases). The CDR3, as DNA: TGTGCCATCAGTGCGGGAAATGGAGCCATAGCCAAAAACATTCAGTACTTC. Protein: CAISAGNGAIAKNIQYF.